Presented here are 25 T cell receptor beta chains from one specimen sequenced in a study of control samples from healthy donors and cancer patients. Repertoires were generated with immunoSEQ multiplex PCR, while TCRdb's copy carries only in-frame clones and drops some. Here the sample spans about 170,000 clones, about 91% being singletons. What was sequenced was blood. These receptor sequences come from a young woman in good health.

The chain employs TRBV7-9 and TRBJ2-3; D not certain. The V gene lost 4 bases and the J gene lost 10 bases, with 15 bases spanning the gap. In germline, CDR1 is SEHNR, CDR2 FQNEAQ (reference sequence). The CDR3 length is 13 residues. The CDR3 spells CASSSPGTYSQYF. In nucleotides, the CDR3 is TGTGCCAGCAGCTCCCCGGGCACCTATTCGCAGTATTTT.

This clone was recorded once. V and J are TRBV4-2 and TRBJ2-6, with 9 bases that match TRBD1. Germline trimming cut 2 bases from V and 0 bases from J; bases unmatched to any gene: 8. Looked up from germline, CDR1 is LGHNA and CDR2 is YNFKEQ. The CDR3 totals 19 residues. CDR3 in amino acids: CASSQRGQGRGSGANVLTF. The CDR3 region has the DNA TGTGCCAGCAGCCAAAGGGGACAGGGAAGGGGCTCTGGGGCCAACGTCCTGACTTTC.

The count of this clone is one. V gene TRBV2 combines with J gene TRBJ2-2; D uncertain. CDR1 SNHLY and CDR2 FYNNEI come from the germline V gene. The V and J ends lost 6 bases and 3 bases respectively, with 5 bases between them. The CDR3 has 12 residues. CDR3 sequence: CASSPYTGELFF. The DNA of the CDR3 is TGTGCCAGCAGCCCTTACACCGGGGAGCTGTTTTTT.

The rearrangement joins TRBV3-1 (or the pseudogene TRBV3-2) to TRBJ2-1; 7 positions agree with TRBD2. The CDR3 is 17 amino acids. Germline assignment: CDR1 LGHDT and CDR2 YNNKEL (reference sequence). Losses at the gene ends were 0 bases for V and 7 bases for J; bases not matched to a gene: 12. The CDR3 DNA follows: TGTGCCAGCAGCCAAGAACGTCTGCGCGGGAGTCAAAATGAGCAGTTCTTC. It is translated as CASSQERLRGSQNEQFF.

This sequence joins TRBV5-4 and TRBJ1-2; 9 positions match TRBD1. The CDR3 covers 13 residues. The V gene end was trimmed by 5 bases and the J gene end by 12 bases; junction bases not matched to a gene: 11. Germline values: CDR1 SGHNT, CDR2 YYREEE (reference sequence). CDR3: CASRAGQGAWDTF. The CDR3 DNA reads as TGTGCCAGCAGGGCGGGACAGGGCGCTTGGGACACCTTC.

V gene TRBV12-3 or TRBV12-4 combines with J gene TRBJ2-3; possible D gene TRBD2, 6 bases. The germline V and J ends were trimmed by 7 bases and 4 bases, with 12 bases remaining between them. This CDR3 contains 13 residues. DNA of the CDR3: TGTGCCAGCATTCCCAGGGAGGCAGATACGCAGTATTTT. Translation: CASIPREADTQYF.

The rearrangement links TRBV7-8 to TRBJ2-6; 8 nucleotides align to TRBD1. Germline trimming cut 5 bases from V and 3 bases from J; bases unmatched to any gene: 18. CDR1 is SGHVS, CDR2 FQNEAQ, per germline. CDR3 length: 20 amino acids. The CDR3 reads CASSPLGYDRGRGGANVLTF. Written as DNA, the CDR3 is TGTGCCAGCAGCCCCCTTGGTTACGACAGGGGACGGGGTGGGGCCAACGTCCTGACTTTC.

The DNA of the CDR3 is TGTGCCAGCAGCAGGGGGATCGGAACTGAAGCTTTCTTT. Amino acid sequence: CASSRGIGTEAFF. This chain links TRBV6-2 or TRBV6-3 with TRBJ1-1; 7 bases line up with TRBD1. CDR1 MNHEY and CDR2 SVGEGT come from the germline V gene. The CDR3 is 13 amino acids. Trimming cost V 6 bases and J 5 bases; bases outside gene matches: 6.

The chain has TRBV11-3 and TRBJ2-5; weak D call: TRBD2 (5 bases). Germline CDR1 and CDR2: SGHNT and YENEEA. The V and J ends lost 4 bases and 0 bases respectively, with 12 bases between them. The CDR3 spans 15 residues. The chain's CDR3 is CASSSPVAHQETQYF. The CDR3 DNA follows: TGTGCCAGCAGCTCCCCAGTAGCGCACCAAGAGACCCAGTACTTC.

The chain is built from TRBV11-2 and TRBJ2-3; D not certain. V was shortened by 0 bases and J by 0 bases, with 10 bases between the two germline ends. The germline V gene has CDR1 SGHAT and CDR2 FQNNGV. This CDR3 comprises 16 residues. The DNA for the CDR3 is TGTGCCAGCAGCTTAGATTCCCCTCTTAGCACAGATACGCAGTATTTT. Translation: CASSLDSPLSTDTQYF.

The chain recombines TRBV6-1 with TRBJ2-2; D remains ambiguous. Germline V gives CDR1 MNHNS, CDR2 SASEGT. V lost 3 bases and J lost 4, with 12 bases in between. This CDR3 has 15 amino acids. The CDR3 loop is CASSDLWGFTGELFF. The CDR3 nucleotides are TGTGCCAGCAGTGATCTATGGGGATTCACCGGGGAGCTGTTTTTT.

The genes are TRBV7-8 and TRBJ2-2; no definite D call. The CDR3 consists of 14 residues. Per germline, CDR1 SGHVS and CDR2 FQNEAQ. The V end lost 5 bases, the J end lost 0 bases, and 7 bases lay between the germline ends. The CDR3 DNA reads TGTGCCAGCAGCCCATTAACGAACACCGGGGAGCTGTTTTTT. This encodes CASSPLTNTGELFF.

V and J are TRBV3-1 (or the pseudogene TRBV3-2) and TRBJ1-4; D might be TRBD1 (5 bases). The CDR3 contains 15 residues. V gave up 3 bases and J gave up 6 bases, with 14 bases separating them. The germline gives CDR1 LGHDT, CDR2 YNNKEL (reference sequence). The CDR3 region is CASSQHRREYEKLFF. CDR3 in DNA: TGTGCCAGCAGCCAGCACCGCAGGGAATATGAAAAACTGTTTTTT.

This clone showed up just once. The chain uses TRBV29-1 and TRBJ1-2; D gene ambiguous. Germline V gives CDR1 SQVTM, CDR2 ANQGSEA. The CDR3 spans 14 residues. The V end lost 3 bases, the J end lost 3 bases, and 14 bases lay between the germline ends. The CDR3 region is CSVDWTGQDYGYTF. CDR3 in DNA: TGCAGCGTTGATTGGACCGGGCAAGACTATGGCTACACCTTC.

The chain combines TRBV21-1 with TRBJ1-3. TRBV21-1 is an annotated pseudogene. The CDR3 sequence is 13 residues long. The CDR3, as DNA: TGTGCCAGCGGGGGGCAGGGGCGGAACACCATATATTTT. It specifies CASGGQGRNTIYF.

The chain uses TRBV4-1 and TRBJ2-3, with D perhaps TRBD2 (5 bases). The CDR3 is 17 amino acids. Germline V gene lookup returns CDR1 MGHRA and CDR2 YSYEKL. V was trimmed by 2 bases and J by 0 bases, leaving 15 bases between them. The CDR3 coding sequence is TGCGCCAGCAGCCAATGGCTAGCCTTGACTAGCACAGATACGCAGTATTTT. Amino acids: CASSQWLALTSTDTQYF.

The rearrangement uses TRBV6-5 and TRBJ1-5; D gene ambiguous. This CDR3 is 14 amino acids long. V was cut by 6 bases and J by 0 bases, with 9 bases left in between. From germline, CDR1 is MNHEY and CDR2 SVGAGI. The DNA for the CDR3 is TGTGCCAGCAGCCAAAGTAGTAGCAATCAGCCCCAGCATTTT. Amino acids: CASSQSSSNQPQHF.

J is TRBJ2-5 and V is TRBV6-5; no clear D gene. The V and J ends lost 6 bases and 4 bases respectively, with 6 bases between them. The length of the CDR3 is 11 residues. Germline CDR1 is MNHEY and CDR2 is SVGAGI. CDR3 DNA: TGTGCCAGCAGATGGGGAGAGACCCAGTACTTC. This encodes CASRWGETQYF.

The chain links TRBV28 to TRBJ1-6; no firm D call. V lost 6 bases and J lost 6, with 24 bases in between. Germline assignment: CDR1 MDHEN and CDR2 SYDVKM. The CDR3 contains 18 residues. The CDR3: CASSMTRLIGTGNSPLHF. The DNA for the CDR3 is TGTGCCAGCAGCATGACTCGCCTCATTGGTACGGGTAATTCACCCCTCCACTTT.

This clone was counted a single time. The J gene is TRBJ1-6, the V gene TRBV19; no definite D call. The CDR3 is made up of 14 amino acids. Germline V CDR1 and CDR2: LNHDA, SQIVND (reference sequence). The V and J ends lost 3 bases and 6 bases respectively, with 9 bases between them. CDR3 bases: TGTGCCAGTAGTATTGTGGAAACTAATTCACCCCTCCACTTT. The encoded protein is CASSIVETNSPLHF.

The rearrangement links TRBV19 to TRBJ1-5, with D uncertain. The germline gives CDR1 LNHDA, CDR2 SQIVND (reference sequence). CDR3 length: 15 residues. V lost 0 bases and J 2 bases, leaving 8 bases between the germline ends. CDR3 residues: CASSIDTLGNQPQHF. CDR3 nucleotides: TGTGCCAGTAGTATAGATACCCTAGGCAATCAGCCCCAGCATTTT.

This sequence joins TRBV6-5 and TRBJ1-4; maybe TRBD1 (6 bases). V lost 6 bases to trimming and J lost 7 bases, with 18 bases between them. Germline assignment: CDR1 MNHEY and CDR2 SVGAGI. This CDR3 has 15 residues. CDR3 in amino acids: CASSANRVPGEKLFF. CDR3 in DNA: TGTGCCAGCAGCGCTAACAGGGTTCCTGGTGAAAAACTGTTTTTT.

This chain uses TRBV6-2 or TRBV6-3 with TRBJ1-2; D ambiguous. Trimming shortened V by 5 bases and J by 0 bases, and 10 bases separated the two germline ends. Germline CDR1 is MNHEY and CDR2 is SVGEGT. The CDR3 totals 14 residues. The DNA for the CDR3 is TGTGCCAGCAGTCATCAGATGCCTAACTATGGCTACACCTTC. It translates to CASSHQMPNYGYTF.

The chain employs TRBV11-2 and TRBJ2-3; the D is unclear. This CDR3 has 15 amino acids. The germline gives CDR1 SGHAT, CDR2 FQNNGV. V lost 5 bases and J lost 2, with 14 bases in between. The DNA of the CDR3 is TGTGCCAGCAGCCAGAACCCTTTGGACACAGATACGCAGTATTTT. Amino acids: CASSQNPLDTDTQYF.

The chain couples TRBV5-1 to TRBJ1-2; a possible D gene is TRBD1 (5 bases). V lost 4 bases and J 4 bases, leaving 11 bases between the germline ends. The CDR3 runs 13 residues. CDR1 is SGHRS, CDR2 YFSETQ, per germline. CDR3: CASSTDSVYGYTF. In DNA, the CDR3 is TGCGCCAGCAGCACCGACAGTGTCTATGGCTACACCTTC.